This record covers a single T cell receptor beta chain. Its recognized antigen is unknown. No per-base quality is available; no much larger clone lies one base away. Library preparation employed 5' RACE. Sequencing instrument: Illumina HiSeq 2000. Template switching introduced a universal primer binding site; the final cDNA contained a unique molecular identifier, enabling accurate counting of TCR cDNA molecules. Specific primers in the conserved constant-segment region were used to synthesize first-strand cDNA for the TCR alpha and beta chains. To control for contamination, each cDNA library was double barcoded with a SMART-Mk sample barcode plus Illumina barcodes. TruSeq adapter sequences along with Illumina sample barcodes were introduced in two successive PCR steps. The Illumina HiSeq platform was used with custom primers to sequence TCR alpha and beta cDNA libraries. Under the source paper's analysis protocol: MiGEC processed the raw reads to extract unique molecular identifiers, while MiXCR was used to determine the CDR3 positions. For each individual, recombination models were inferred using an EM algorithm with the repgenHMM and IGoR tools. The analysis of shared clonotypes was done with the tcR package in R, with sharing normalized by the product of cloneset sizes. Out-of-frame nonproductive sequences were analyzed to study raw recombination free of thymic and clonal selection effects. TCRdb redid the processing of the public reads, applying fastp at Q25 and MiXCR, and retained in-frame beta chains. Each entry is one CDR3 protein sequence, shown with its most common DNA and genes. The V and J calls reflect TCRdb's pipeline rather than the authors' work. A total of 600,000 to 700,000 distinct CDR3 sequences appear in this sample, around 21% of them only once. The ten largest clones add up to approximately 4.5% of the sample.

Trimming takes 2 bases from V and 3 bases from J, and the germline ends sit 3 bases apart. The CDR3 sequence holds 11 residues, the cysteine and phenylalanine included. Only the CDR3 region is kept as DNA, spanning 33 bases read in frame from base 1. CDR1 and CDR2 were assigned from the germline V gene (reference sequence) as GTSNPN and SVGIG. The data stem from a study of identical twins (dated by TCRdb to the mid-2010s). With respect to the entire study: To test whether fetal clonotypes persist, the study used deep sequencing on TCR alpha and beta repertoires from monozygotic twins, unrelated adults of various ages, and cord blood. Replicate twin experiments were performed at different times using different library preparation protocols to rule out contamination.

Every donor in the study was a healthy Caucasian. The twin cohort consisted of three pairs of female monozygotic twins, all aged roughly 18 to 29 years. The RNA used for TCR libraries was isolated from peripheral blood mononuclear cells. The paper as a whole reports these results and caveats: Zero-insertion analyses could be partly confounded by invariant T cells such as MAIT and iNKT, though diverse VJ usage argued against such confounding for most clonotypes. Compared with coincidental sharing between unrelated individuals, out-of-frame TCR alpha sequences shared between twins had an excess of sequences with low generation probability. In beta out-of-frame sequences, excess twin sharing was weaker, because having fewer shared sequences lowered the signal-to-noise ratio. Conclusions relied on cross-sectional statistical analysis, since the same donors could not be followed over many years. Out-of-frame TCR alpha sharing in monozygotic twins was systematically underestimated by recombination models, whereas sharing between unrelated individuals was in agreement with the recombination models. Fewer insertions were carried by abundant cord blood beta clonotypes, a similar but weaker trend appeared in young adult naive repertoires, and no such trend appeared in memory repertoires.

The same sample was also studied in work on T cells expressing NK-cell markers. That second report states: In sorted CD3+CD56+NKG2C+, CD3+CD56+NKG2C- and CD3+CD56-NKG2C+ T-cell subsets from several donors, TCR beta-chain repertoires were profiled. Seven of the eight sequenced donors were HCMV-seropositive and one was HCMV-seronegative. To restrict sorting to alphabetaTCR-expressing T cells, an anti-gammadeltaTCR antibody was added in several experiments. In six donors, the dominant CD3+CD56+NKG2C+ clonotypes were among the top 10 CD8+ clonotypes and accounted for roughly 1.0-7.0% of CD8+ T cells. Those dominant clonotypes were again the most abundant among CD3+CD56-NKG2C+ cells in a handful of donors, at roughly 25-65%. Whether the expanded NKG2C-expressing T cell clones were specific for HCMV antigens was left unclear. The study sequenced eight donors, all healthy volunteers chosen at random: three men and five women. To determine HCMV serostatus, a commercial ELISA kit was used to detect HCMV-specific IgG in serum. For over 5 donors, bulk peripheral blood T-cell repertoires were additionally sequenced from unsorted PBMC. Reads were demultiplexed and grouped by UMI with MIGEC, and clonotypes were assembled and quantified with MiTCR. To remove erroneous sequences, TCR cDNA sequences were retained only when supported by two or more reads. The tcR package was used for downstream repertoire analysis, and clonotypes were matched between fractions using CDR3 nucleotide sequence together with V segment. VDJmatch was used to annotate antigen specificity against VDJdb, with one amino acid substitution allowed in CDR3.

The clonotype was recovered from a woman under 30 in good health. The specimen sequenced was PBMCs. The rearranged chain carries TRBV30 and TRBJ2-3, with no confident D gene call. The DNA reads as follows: TGTGCCTGGAGTTGGACAGATACGCAGTATTTT. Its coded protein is CAWSWTDTQYF.